What follows describes a single T cell receptor beta chain. Those enrolled in Seattle joined during active infection and were followed longitudinally afterward. Authors' processing steps: Estimation of nucleated cell counts relied on the amplification of reference gene primers. Repertoires were generated with immunoSEQ multiplex PCR, while TCRdb's copy carries only in-frame clones and drops some. That table gives V, J and clone size, and the DNA gave D and trimming. Counted here are 200,000 to 300,000 clones, 65% to 90% occurring once; the ten biggest clones make up roughly 5.3%. This entry belongs to a study of blood T cell repertoires in COVID-19. The overall study: T cells, B-cell-depleted T cells, or PBMCs supplied cDNA or gDNA.

Germline CDR1 KGHDR, CDR2 SFDVKD. The CDR3 contains 14 residues. V lost 9 bases and J lost 0, with 12 bases in between. The receptor comes from a man aged 50 or older with COVID-19, enrolled during active disease. V usage is TRBV24-1 and J usage is TRBJ2-3; D remains unclear. Specimen: peripheral blood. CDR3 nucleotides: TGTGCCACCCGAGGAGCGTCTAGCACAGATACGCAGTATTTT. The encoded protein is CATRGASSTDTQYF.